Following are 16 T cell receptor beta chains from one sample sequenced in a study of read filtering for tumor transcriptome and immune sequencing. Molecular barcoded adaptors covering alpha/delta and beta/gamma chains were used on around 370 ng RNA. TCRdb passed the reads through MiXCR, listing each CDR3 protein once. Found here are 45,000 to 50,000 distinct CDR3 sequences, less than 15% of them singletons; the top ten hold about 14%. The sequencing sample was made of a population of CD138-negative cells sorted from bone marrow. These receptor sequences come from a donor aged 40 or over with multiple myeloma.

This clonotype was seen at least ten times. V is TRBV4-1 and J is TRBJ2-5, with 8 positions matching TRBD1. This CDR3 is 18 amino acids long. Germline V gives CDR1 MGHRA, CDR2 YSYEKL. V shed 3 bases, J shed 1 base, and the junction held 13 bases outside the gene matches. This CDR3 is CASSQISSGGSGQETQYF. The CDR3 DNA sequence: TGCGCCAGCAGCCAGATTAGTTCAGGGGGCTCCGGCCAAGAGACCCAGTACTTC.

This clonotype has just a few counts. A junction boundary mismatches the germline segment, possibly from a read error. The chain links TRBV7-2 to TRBJ2-1, with 7 bases aligning to TRBD2. This CDR3 contains 15 residues. Germline CDR1 SGHTA, CDR2 FQGNSA. CDR3 bases: TGTGCCAGCAGCTCTAGCGGTAGCTCCTACAAGGAGCAGTTCTTC. Amino acid sequence: CASSSSGSSYKEQFF.

This clonotype was seen at least ten times. J is TRBJ2-1 and V is TRBV5-1, with TRBD1 matching over 8 bases. CDR1 and CDR2 from the germline V gene are SGHRS and YFSETQ. The CDR3 consists of 15 residues. Unmatched junction bases numbered 5, after V lost 4 bases and J lost 2 bases. The DNA of the CDR3 is TGCGCCAGCAGCCTAGGACAGGGAACCTACAATGAGCAGTTCTTC. Amino acids: CASSLGQGTYNEQFF.

This clonotype was seen ten or more times. The chain recombines TRBV5-1 with TRBJ2-1, with unresolved D. The V and J ends lost 3 bases and 0 bases respectively, with 10 bases between them. This CDR3 spans 15 amino acids. Germline V CDR1 and CDR2: SGHRS, YFSETQ. CDR3 DNA: TGCGCCAGCAGCTACACAGATAGCTCCTACAATGAGCAGTTCTTC. This codes for CASSYTDSSYNEQFF.

The rearrangement joins TRBV11-2 to TRBJ2-1; perhaps TRBD2 as D (5 bases). CDR1 and CDR2 (germline): SGHAT, FQNNGV. V lost 3 bases to trimming and J lost 2 bases, with 11 bases between them. The CDR3 has 15 residues. CDR3 in amino acids: CASSLASMAYNEQFF. CDR3 coding DNA: TGTGCCAGCAGCTTGGCTAGCATGGCCTACAATGAGCAGTTCTTC.

Many counts were recorded for this clonotype. The chain couples TRBV5-1 to TRBJ2-5, with 9 bases matching TRBD1. Germline lookup yields CDR1 SGHRS and CDR2 YFSETQ. The length of the CDR3 is 15 residues. V was pared by 3 bases and J by 4 bases, with 7 bases of the junction left unmatched. The chain's CDR3 is CASSSGQGPRETQYF. The CDR3 DNA reads TGCGCCAGCAGCTCGGGACAGGGCCCTCGAGAGACCCAGTACTTC. The full variable domain, with the rest looked up from reference TRBV5-1 and TRBJ2-5, is KAGVTQTPRYLIKTRGQQVTLSCSPISGHRSVSWYQQTPGQGLQFLFEYFSETQRNKGNFPGRFSGRQFSNSRSEMNVSTLELGDSALYLCASSSGQGPRETQYFGPGTRLLVL.

There are many counts of this clonotype. The chain uses TRBV6-5 and TRBJ2-3; D is tentatively TRBD1 or TRBD2 (5 bases each). Trimming shortened V by 6 bases and J by 1 base, and 11 bases separated the two germline ends. Germline-derived CDR1 and CDR2 are MNHEY and SVGAGI. The CDR3 loop spans 14 amino acids. The CDR3 DNA reads TGTGCCAGCAGGGCGAGGGGAGGCACAGATACGCAGTATTTT. It specifies CASRARGGTDTQYF.

This clonotype was observed at least ten times. DNA of the CDR3: TGCAGCGTTGAAGCTGCTAGATTCTACGAGCAGTACTTC. As protein: CSVEAARFYEQYF. The chain links TRBV29-1 to TRBJ2-7; no clear D gene. Germline V CDR1 and CDR2: SQVTM, ANQGSEA. The CDR3 is 13 amino acids. The germline V and J ends were trimmed by 1 base and 3 bases, with 10 bases remaining between them.

This clonotype was counted at least ten times. J is TRBJ2-1 and V is TRBV27; 7 positions agree with TRBD2. Germline lookup yields CDR1 MNHEY and CDR2 SMNVEV (reference sequence). CDR3 length: 15 residues. The trim removed 7 bases at V and 10 bases at J, leaving 16 bases unmatched. CDR3 DNA sequence: TGTGCCAGCATTTCTTGGGGGGGTACCCGGAGGGAGCAGTTCTTC. Residues: CASISWGGTRREQFF.

As regards this clonotype: Germline is not matched at one junction end, which may reflect a read error. The rearrangement joins TRBV7-3 to TRBJ1-4, with D unclear. Germline CDR1 SGHTA, CDR2 FQGTGA. This CDR3 has 14 amino acids. Here the CDR3 reads CASSPVGTNEKLFF. CDR3 bases: TGTGCCAGCAGCCCAGTTGGAACTAATGAGAAACTGTTTTTT.

This clonotype has only a few counts. The chain links TRBV3-1 to TRBJ2-1; 7 bases agree with TRBD2. The V gene's germline CDR1 is LGHDT and CDR2 YNNKEL (reference sequence). V shed 3 bases, J shed 9 bases, and the junction held 5 bases outside the gene matches. This CDR3 comprises 13 residues. For the CDR3, the DNA is TGTGCCAGCAGCCAGACTAGCTGGAGTGAGCAGTTCTTC. It is translated as CASSQTSWSEQFF.

To note about this clonotype: A much larger clone sits a single nucleotide away, making a read error possible. This CDR3 is missing its conserved last phenylalanine or tryptophan, likely due to a read error. This rearrangement joins TRBV29-1 to TRBJ2-5, with 7 bases aligning to TRBD2. This CDR3 is built from 16 residues. The V gene end was trimmed by 5 bases and the J gene end by 2 bases; junction bases not matched to a gene: 14. CDR1 is SQVTM, CDR2 ANQGSEA, per germline. CDR3 in amino acids: CSVIFLAAEGQETQYL. The CDR3 nucleotides are TGCAGCGTTATATTTCTAGCGGCAGAAGGACAAGAGACCCAGTACCTC.

By proportion, this clonotype is medium-sized (0.01 to 0.1%). DNA for the CDR3: TGCAGCGTTGAACATCCGGGGAACCTTCATGAGCAGTTCTTC. This sequence encodes CSVEHPGNLHEQFF. The chain is built from TRBV29-1 and TRBJ2-1, with D maybe TRBD2 (5 bases). Between the trimmed V and J ends, which lost 2 bases and 8 bases, there was a span of 16 bases. The CDR3 has 14 residues. CDR1 is SQVTM and CDR2 is ANQGSEA in the germline V gene.

This clonotype occurred many times. This chain joins TRBV9 and TRBJ2-7; D is tentatively TRBD1 or TRBD2 (5 bases each). V was cut by 4 bases and J by 3 bases, with 14 bases left in between. Germline V gives CDR1 SGDLS, CDR2 YYNGEE. The CDR3 runs to 14 residues. The CDR3 DNA follows: TGTGCCAGCAGCCGGGACCCGGAGAGCTACGAGCAGTACTTC. Protein: CASSRDPESYEQYF.

Concerning this clonotype: Since a far larger clone is one base different, this is likely a read error. The chain carries TRBV7-8 and TRBJ2-1, with TRBD2 identical over 9 bases. The ends lost 4 bases at V and 5 bases at J; junction bases unmatched: 9. Germline V lookup: CDR1 SGHVS, CDR2 FQNEAQ. The CDR3 spans 16 residues. CDR3 loop: CASSSGASGIHNEQFF. The CDR3 DNA reads TGTGCCAGCAGCTCCGGGGCTAGCGGGATTCACAATGAGCAGTTCTTC.

This clonotype has a count of ten or more. The V and J genes are TRBV12-3 or TRBV12-4 and TRBJ1-5, with 8 bases that match TRBD1. J lost 4 bases, V lost 1 base, and 9 bases had no gene match. The CDR3 is made up of 17 amino acids. CDR3 amino acids: CASSLDRGGWGNQPQHF. For the CDR3, the DNA is TGTGCCAGCAGTTTAGACAGGGGGGGTTGGGGAAATCAGCCCCAGCATTTT.